These 10 T cell receptor beta chains came from one sample sequenced in a study of vaccination effects on CD4 cells after COVID-19. These receptors are not linked to any known antigen. Profiling relied on immunoSEQ multiplex PCR, and the TCRdb table lists in-frame clones only, not all of them. Among approximately 47,000 clones listed, 76% were seen once. At the end of about 9 days of culture, CD4+ T cells were isolated. Sequenced material: CD4+ T cells from PBMCs cultured without peptide, taken before COVID-19 vaccination. These receptors were obtained from a human donor who had a prior SARS-CoV-2 infection.

The V call is TRBV10-2, the J call TRBJ1-2; perhaps TRBD1 as D (6 bases). With 4 bases removed from V and 0 bases from J, the gap between germline ends came to 12 bases. This CDR3 has 15 amino acids. Germline V CDR1 and CDR2: WSHSY, SAAADI. The DNA for the CDR3 is TGCGCCAGCAGTGTCAACAAGGGGGCTAACTATGGCTACACCTTC. Its protein is CASSVNKGANYGYTF.

The CDR3 DNA sequence: TGTGCCAGTAGTAACGCAATCGGGACAGGGGAAGCTTTCTTT. Its protein product is CASSNAIGTGEAFF. The chain uses TRBV19 and TRBJ1-1; 9 bases map to TRBD1. V shed 4 bases and J 8 bases; nucleotides not matched to a gene: 8. This CDR3 has 14 amino acids. From germline, CDR1 is LNHDA and CDR2 SQIVND (reference sequence). Combining the CDR3 with reference TRBV19 and TRBJ1-1 gives the whole variable domain DGGITQSPKYLFRKEGQNVTLSCEQNLNHDAMYWYRQDPGQGLRLIYYSQIVNDFQKGDIAEGYSVSREKKESFPLTVTSAQKNPTAFYLCASSNAIGTGEAFFGQGTRLTVV.

CDR3: CAISGAPGTAVTTEAFF. In nucleotides, the CDR3 is TGTGCCATCAGTGGCGCCCCCGGGACAGCAGTCACGACTGAAGCTTTCTTT. J is TRBJ1-1 and V is TRBV10-3; 7 bases fit TRBD1. The junction had 16 bases not matched to a gene; V was cut back by 4 bases and J by 5 bases. The CDR3 spans 17 residues. Germline CDR1 is ENHRY and CDR2 is SYGVKD.

The chain combines TRBV2 with TRBJ1-5; D might be TRBD1 (5 bases). V lost 5 bases to trimming and J lost 5 bases, with 10 bases between them. Germline assignment: CDR1 SNHLY and CDR2 FYNNEI. The CDR3 totals 13 residues. The CDR3 spells CASSKGTDQPQHF. The DNA of the CDR3 is TGTGCCAGCAGTAAAGGGACGGATCAGCCCCAGCATTTT.

Notes on this clone: The junction departs from the called germline gene at one end, perhaps through a read error. V gene TRBV7-9 combines with J gene TRBJ2-1; the match to TRBD2 covers 9 bases. CDR3 size: 13 residues. Germline V CDR1 and CDR2: SEHNR, FQNEAQ (reference sequence). The CDR3 here is CASRLGTSTEQFF. CDR3 coding DNA: TGTGCCAGCAGGTTAGGGACTAGCACTGAGCAGTTCTTC.

The rearrangement uses TRBV2 and TRBJ2-7; D gene unclear. V gave up 4 bases and J gave up 0 bases, with 4 bases separating them. The CDR3 totals 12 residues. Germline CDR1 SNHLY, CDR2 FYNNEI. CDR3 protein: CASSVSSYEQYF. CDR3 sequence (DNA): TGTGCCAGCAGTGTCAGCTCCTACGAGCAGTACTTC.

V usage is TRBV19 and J usage is TRBJ2-1; 7 nucleotides match TRBD2. The CDR3 extends over 14 amino acids. The germline gives CDR1 LNHDA, CDR2 SQIVND (reference sequence). The V and J ends lost 1 base and 7 bases, in that order; junction bases with no gene match: 4. This chain's CDR3 is CASSIGGGTNEQFF. The CDR3 nucleotides are TGTGCCAGTAGTATAGGGGGGGGAACAAATGAGCAGTTCTTC.

The CDR3 DNA is TGTGCCAGCAGTCAGAATACAGGGCAAGAGACCCAGTACTTC. Translated, it gives CASSQNTGQETQYF. This chain joins TRBV6-5 and TRBJ2-5; TRBD1 might be the D (6 bases). Germline CDR1 MNHEY, CDR2 SVGAGI. CDR3 length: 14 residues. V lost 5 bases and J 2 bases, leaving 12 bases between the germline ends.

This clone was found once. The V call is TRBV25-1, the J call TRBJ2-3; D call uncertain. CDR3 size: 14 residues. Trimming removed 2 bases from V and 2 bases from J, with 8 bases in between. The germline CDR1 and CDR2 sequences are MGHDK and SYGVNS. CDR3 nucleotide sequence: TGTGCCAGCAGTGAAGGTGGGATCACAGATACGCAGTATTTT. It translates to CASSEGGITDTQYF.

The chain couples TRBV29-1 to TRBJ1-4; the match to TRBD1 covers 8 bases. The CDR3 covers 17 residues. Germline trimming cut 7 bases from V and 1 base from J; bases unmatched to any gene: 14. Germline CDR1 reads SQVTM; CDR2 reads ANQGSEA. CDR3 protein: CSDKTGAVQLTNEKLFF. Here the CDR3 DNA reads TGCAGCGACAAGACAGGGGCCGTTCAACTAACTAATGAAAAACTGTTTTTT.